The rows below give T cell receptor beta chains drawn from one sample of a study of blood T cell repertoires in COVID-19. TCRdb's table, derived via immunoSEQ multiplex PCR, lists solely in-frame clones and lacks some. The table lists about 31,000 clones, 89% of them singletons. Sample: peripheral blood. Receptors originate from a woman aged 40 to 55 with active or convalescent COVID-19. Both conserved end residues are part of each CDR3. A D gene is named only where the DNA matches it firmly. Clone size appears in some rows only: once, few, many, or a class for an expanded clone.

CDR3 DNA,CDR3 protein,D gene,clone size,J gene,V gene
TGTGCCAGCAGCATAGAAGAGACCCAGTACTTC,CASSIEETQYF,NA,few,TRBJ2-5,TRBV5-4
TGTGCCAGCAGTGGAACAGGAGTTGGGAAAAAACTGTTTTTT,CASSGTGVGKKLFF,NA,few,TRBJ1-4,TRBV2
TGTGCCAGCAGCCCCCCTCGGGGGGCCGGAGAGACCCAGTACTTC,CASSPPRGAGETQYF,NA,few,TRBJ2-5,TRBV7-2
TGTGCCAGCAGTGCAGGGGTAAATGAAAAACTGTTTTTT,CASSAGVNEKLFF,NA,NA,TRBJ1-4,TRBV25-1
TGCGCCAGCGGTCCGGGGGGAGAGACCCAGTACTTC,CASGPGGETQYF,TRBD2,NA,TRBJ2-5,TRBV5-1
TGTGCCAGTAGTATATTTGCGGGACAGATGAACACTGAAGCTTTCTTT,CASSIFAGQMNTEAFF,TRBD1,NA,TRBJ1-1,TRBV19
TGTGCCAGCAGCTACCCGGGGGGCTCCTCCCAAGAGACCCAGTACTTC,CASSYPGGSSQETQYF,NA,NA,TRBJ2-5,TRBV5-6
TGTGCCAGCAGTAGGACAGGTCTGAATGAGCAGTTCTTC,CASSRTGLNEQFF,TRBD1,NA,TRBJ2-1,TRBV12-3/TRBV12-4
TGCGCCAGCAGCTCCCCGACAGGGCTGAGCAGAAACACTGAAGCTTTCTTT,CASSSPTGLSRNTEAFF,TRBD1,NA,TRBJ1-1,TRBV5-1
TGTGCCAGCGGCACTAGCGGGAGGACAGGCGAGCAGTACTTC,CASGTSGRTGEQYF,TRBD2,NA,TRBJ2-7,TRBV7-9
TGTGCCGGGACACCGGGACAGTTGATTTATGGCTACACCTTC,CAGTPGQLIYGYTF,TRBD1,NA,TRBJ1-2,TRBV9
TGCGCCAGCACGCGGGAGGGCCTCAATGAGCAGTTCTTC,CASTREGLNEQFF,TRBD2,few,TRBJ2-1,TRBV5-1
TGCGCCAGCAGCTTGTGGACAGGGGGCGAAAACACTGAAGCTTTCTTT,CASSLWTGGENTEAFF,TRBD1,NA,TRBJ1-1,TRBV5-1
TGTGCCAGCAGGGAAAGGGGCGAGAGTAACTATGGCTACACCTTC,CASRERGESNYGYTF,NA,NA,TRBJ1-2,TRBV6-4
TGTGCCAGCAGTGTTCCTGACAGGTATAATGAAAAACTGTTTTTT,CASSVPDRYNEKLFF,NA,NA,TRBJ1-4,TRBV25-1
TGTGCCAGCAGTCCCCCGGGCAGAGGGAATCAGCCCCAGCATTTT,CASSPPGRGNQPQHF,NA,NA,TRBJ1-5,TRBV27
TGTGCCAGCAGTCCAACTCCGGGACAGCTTAGGGGCCTTAACTATGGCTACACCTTC,CASSPTPGQLRGLNYGYTF,TRBD1,NA,TRBJ1-2,TRBV6-2/TRBV6-3
TGTGCCAGCAGTTTACGACAGGGATCTGCCAGGTACACCTTC,CASSLRQGSARYTF,TRBD1,NA,TRBJ1-2,TRBV28
TGTGCCAGCAGCCCCAGACAGGGAGGTAACTCACCCCTCCACTTT,CASSPRQGGNSPLHF,TRBD1,once,TRBJ1-6,TRBV27
TGTGCCAGCAGCTCCGACGGGGGACTTGCCTATAATTCACCCCTCCACTTT,CASSSDGGLAYNSPLHF,NA,NA,TRBJ1-6,TRBV7-8
TGTGCCAGCTCACAAGGAAGGGGTTTAACCCTCCACTTT,CASSQGRGLTLHF,NA,NA,TRBJ1-6,TRBV27
TGTGCCAGCAGCTACAGGGGGCTAGGAAACACCATATATTTT,CASSYRGLGNTIYF,TRBD1,NA,TRBJ1-3,TRBV6-5
TGTGCCAGCAGCTTAGATGGGCTGGGACTAGCGGGCCGGACAGATACGCAGTATTTT,CASSLDGLGLAGRTDTQYF,TRBD2,NA,TRBJ2-3,TRBV7-2
TGTGCCAGCAGCGTAGGGCGGAGCTCCTATAATTCACCCCTCCACTTT,CASSVGRSSYNSPLHF,NA,NA,TRBJ1-6,TRBV9
TGTGCCACCAGTGACCACCGAAGGGGTAGCACAGATACGCAGTATTTT,CATSDHRRGSTDTQYF,NA,NA,TRBJ2-3,TRBV24-1
TGTGCCAGCAGTGAGACCGGGACAGGCTACAATGAGCAGTTCTTC,CASSETGTGYNEQFF,TRBD1,NA,TRBJ2-1,TRBV28
TGCGCCAGCAGCCTCACTAGCGGAACCTACAATGAGCAGTTCTTC,CASSLTSGTYNEQFF,TRBD2,NA,TRBJ2-1,TRBV4-1
TGCGCCAGCAGCTTGGACCTAGCGGGTGGCACAGATACGCAGTATTTT,CASSLDLAGGTDTQYF,TRBD2,NA,TRBJ2-3,TRBV5-1
TGTGCCAGCAGATTAGACATGAACACTGAAGCTTTCTTT,CASRLDMNTEAFF,NA,NA,TRBJ1-1,TRBV6-6
TGTGCCAGCAGCGGCGACCACAGGATGCTACTAGCGGGAGGGCGGGATACGCAGTATTTT,CASSGDHRMLLAGGRDTQYF,TRBD2,NA,TRBJ2-3,TRBV9
TGCGCCAGCAGCCCCCTCAGCGGGGGGGCCGCCTACAATGAGCAGTTCTTC,CASSPLSGGAAYNEQFF,TRBD2,NA,TRBJ2-1,TRBV4-1
TGTGCCAGCAGTTACTCGGGGGGTGGGAGCAAAAACATTCAGTACTTC,CASSYSGGGSKNIQYF,NA,NA,TRBJ2-4,TRBV6-5
TGTGCCAGCAGCTTAGAGCGGTCCACGAATGAAGCTTTCTTT,CASSLERSTNEAFF,NA,few,TRBJ1-1,TRBV11-2
TGTGCCAGCAGTGAAGCGACAGCAGGCTACACCTTC,CASSEATAGYTF,NA,NA,TRBJ1-2,TRBV6-1
TGTGCCAGCAGTCCATCGGCGGGAGAACACACAGATACGCAGTATTTT,CASSPSAGEHTDTQYF,TRBD2,NA,TRBJ2-3,TRBV27
TGTGCCAGCAGCAAGTCAGGGAATGGCTACACCTTC,CASSKSGNGYTF,NA,NA,TRBJ1-2,TRBV6-2/TRBV6-3
TGTGCCACCAGCAGAACCCGACAGGGAAATAGCAATCAGCCCCAGCATTTT,CATSRTRQGNSNQPQHF,TRBD1,NA,TRBJ1-5,TRBV15
TGTGCCAGTAGTCGGGAGCGGGACAGGGCTAACTATGGCTACACCTTC,CASSRERDRANYGYTF,TRBD1,NA,TRBJ1-2,TRBV19
TGTGCTAGCAGCTCGCGGACTAGCGGGGAAACGGCCAAAAACATTCAGTACTTC,CASSSRTSGETAKNIQYF,TRBD2,NA,TRBJ2-4,TRBV7-7
TGTGCCAGCAGCTACGGGACTAGCGGGAATTCTAAGACCCAGTACTTC,CASSYGTSGNSKTQYF,TRBD2,NA,TRBJ2-5,TRBV7-9
TGTGCCAGCATACGACAGGGAGGGAACACTGAAGCTTTCTTT,CASIRQGGNTEAFF,TRBD1,NA,TRBJ1-1,TRBV6-5
TGTGCCAGCAGCCGACCCCCGGGCTACAATGAGCAGTTCTTC,CASSRPPGYNEQFF,NA,NA,TRBJ2-1,TRBV9
TGTGCCAGCAGCGTACTAGCGGGGGCCCAAGAGACCCAGTACTTC,CASSVLAGAQETQYF,TRBD2,NA,TRBJ2-5,TRBV7-3
TGTGCCACCTCCCTAGGGGGATTTGAGACCCAGTACTTC,CATSLGGFETQYF,NA,NA,TRBJ2-5,TRBV12-3/TRBV12-4
TGTGCCAGCAGTTACTCGCGTGGGGACAGGGCTGGAGGGGACCAGTACTTC,CASSYSRGDRAGGDQYF,TRBD1,NA,TRBJ2-5,TRBV6-2/TRBV6-3
TGTGCCAGCAGCCAAGGGTTTGGAGTAGCGGCCGTCAATGAGCAGTTCTTC,CASSQGFGVAAVNEQFF,NA,NA,TRBJ2-1,TRBV4-2